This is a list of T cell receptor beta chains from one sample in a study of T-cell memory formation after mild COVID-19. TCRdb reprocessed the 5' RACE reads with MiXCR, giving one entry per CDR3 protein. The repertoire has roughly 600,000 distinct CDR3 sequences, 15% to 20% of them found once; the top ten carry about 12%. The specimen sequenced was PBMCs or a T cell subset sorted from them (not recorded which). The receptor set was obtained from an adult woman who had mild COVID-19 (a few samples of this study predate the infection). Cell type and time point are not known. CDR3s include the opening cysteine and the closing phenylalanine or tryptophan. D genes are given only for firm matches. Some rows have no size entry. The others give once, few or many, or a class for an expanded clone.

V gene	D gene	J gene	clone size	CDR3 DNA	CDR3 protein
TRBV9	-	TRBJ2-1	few	TGTGCCAGCAGCGTAGGTGACTCGCATTACAATGAGCAGTTCTTC	CASSVGDSHYNEQFF
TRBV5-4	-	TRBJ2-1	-	TGTGCCAGCAGCTCGCCTCGGAATGAGCAGTTCTTC	CASSSPRNEQFF
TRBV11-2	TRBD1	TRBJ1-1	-	TGTGCCAGCAGTCATTTAGCGCCAAGTAGGACAGGCGACACTGAAGCTTTCTTT	CASSHLAPSRTGDTEAFF
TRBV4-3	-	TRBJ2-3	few	TGCGCCAGCAGCCAGGGCGGGCCGGGAGCAGATACGCAGTATTTT	CASSQGGPGADTQYF
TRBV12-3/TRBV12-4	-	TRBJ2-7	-	TGTGCCAGCGCTACCCTTCCGGGACCCGCACCGTCCGAGCAGTACTTC	CASATLPGPAPSEQYF
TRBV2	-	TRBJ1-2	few	TGTGCCAGCAGTGAAGCCGCGGGGATTCACTATGGCTACACCTTC	CASSEAAGIHYGYTF
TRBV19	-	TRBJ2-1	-	TGTGCCAGTAGTCCTACGGACGGTCTCAATGAGCAGTTCTTC	CASSPTDGLNEQFF
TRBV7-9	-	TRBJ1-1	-	TGTGCCAGCAGCCACCAATTCTCCCTCCGAAGGATGAACACTGAAGCTTTCTTT	CASSHQFSLRRMNTEAFF
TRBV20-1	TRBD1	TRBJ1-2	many	TGCAGTGCTTCTGACAACAGGGGGCAGGACTATGGCTACACCTTC	CSASDNRGQDYGYTF
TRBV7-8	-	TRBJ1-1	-	TGTGCCAGCAGCTTTGAAGGGGTCACTGAAGCTTTCTTT	CASSFEGVTEAFF
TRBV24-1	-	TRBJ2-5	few	TGTGCCACCAGTGATTTGGCCAGGGTGGGGGGAGAGACCCAGTACTTC	CATSDLARVGGETQYF
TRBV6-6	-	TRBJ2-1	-	TGTGCCAGCATCCATCGTCAGGCAGTACGTGGGGTCGAGCAGTTCTTC	CASIHRQAVRGVEQFF
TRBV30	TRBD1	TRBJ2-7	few	TGTGCCTGGAGTTGGGGGACAGGGGTTTTCGAGCAGTACTTC	CAWSWGTGVFEQYF
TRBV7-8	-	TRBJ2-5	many	TGTGCCAGCAGCCCTGACAGGACCCAGTACTTC	CASSPDRTQYF
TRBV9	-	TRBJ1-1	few	TGTGCCAGCAGCCCAGGTATAGGGCCTGAAGCTTTCTTT	CASSPGIGPEAFF
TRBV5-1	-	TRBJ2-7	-	TGCGCCAGCAGCCCAGACTTATCCGGGACCTACGAGCAGTACTTC	CASSPDLSGTYEQYF
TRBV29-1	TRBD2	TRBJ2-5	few	TGCAGCGTTGGTCGTAGCGGGGGCCAAGAGACCCAGTACTTC	CSVGRSGGQETQYF
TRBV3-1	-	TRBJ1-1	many	TGTGCCAGCAGCGCGTCTGGCACTGAAGCTTTCTTT	CASSASGTEAFF
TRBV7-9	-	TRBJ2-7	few	TGTGCCAGCAGCTTAGTTGGTGTGGCGGGCCGCATCGGCGAGCAGTACTTC	CASSLVGVAGRIGEQYF
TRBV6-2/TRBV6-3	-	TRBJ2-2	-	TGTGCCAGCAGCCCGTACCGGGCCACCGGGGAGCTGTTTTTT	CASSPYRATGELFF
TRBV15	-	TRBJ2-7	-	TGTGCCACCAATCCCGAGGAGTCCTACGAGCAGTACTTC	CATNPEESYEQYF
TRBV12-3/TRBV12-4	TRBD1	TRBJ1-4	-	TGTGCCAGCAGTTTGCGAAGGGGGACAGGAAATGAAAAACTGTTTTTT	CASSLRRGTGNEKLFF
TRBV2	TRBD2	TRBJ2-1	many	TGTGCCAGCAGTGTTAAAGCTGTGGGACTAGTAAGGCATGAGCAGTTCTTC	CASSVKAVGLVRHEQFF
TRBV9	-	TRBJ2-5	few	TGTGCCAGCAGCGAGGGGCCCAGGGAGAGAGTAGAGACCCAGTACTTC	CASSEGPRERVETQYF
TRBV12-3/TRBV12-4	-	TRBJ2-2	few	TGTGCCAGCAGTTTAGGGGGCTCGGGCACCGGGGAGCTGTTTTTT	CASSLGGSGTGELFF
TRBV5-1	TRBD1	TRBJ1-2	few	TGCGCCAGCAGCGCAGGACAGGGAATAGAAGGCTATGGCTACACCTTC	CASSAGQGIEGYGYTF
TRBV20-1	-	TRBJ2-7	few	TGCAGTGCTAGGGGGACCCGGGACATTGCCTACGAGCAGTACTTC	CSARGTRDIAYEQYF
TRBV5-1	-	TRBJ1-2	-	TGCGCCAGCAGCTTGGCCTCCGGGGCCCTTGATGGCTACACCTTC	CASSLASGALDGYTF
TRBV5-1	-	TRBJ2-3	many	TGCGCCAGCAGCGTCCATAGCGGAGCGAGCACAGATACGCAGTATTTT	CASSVHSGASTDTQYF
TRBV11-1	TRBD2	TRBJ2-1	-	TGTGCCAGCAGCTACATGGGCGGGGGGGCCTCCAATGAGCAGTTCTTC	CASSYMGGGASNEQFF
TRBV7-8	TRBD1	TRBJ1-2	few	TGTGCCAGCAGCATAAACAGGGGCAATGGCTACACCTTC	CASSINRGNGYTF
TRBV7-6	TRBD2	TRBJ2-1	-	TGTGCCAGCAGCTTAAGCCCCCGACTAGCGGGATCTAGCTCCTACAATGAGCAGTTCTTC	CASSLSPRLAGSSSYNEQFF
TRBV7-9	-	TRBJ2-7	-	TGTGCCAGCAGCATCGGACAGTCGTACGAGCAGTACTTC	CASSIGQSYEQYF
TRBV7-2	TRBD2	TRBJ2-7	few	TGTGCCAGCAGCCCTTCTCTTGCTAGCGGATACGAGCAGTACTTC	CASSPSLASGYEQYF
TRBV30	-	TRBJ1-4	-	TGTGCCTGGAGTGTCCCCTTGACCGCAGATCTTGAAAAACTGTTTTTT	CAWSVPLTADLEKLFF
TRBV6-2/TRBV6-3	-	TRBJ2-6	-	TGTGCCAGCAGTTACACCCGGAGGGGGGCCAACGTCCTGACTTTC	CASSYTRRGANVLTF
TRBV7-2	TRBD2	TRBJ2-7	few	TGTGCCAGCAGCTTAGTAGGCGGGAGGAAGTCCTACGAGCAGTACTTC	CASSLVGGRKSYEQYF
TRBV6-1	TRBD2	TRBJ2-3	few	TGTGCCAGCAGTGGCGGGGGTGGACTAGCAGCAGATACGCAGTATTTT	CASSGGGGLAADTQYF
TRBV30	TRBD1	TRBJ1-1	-	TGTGCCTGGTTGACAGGGGGCCTGAACACTGAAGCTTTCTTT	CAWLTGGLNTEAFF
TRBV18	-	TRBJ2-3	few	TGTGCCAGCTCACCTAAAACACACACAGATACGCAGTATTTT	CASSPKTHTDTQYF